The 16 T cell receptor beta chains given below trace back to one sample, sequenced in a study of blood T cell repertoires in COVID-19. The table came from immunoSEQ multiplex PCR; TCRdb's copy has only in-frame clones and leaves some out. The sample yields about 270,000 clones, 75% to 90% seen once. The sequencing sample was made of PBMCs or T cells enriched from blood (not recorded which). The receptors stem from a woman younger than 30 who had recovered from COVID-19.

The rearrangement uses TRBV7-9 and TRBJ2-2, with D perhaps matching TRBD1 (5 bases). V lost 8 bases and J lost 3, with 16 bases in between. This CDR3 region has 15 residues. CDR1 is SEHNR, CDR2 FQNEAQ, per germline (reference sequence). The CDR3 loop reads CASFLPGRYTGELFF. In DNA, the CDR3 is TGTGCCAGCTTTCTTCCAGGGCGGTACACCGGGGAGCTGTTTTTT.

In nucleotides, the CDR3 is TGCAGCGTTGGTGAAGGGGTTAATGAAAAACTGTTTTTT. It encodes CSVGEGVNEKLFF. The chain has TRBV29-1 and TRBJ1-4; possible D gene TRBD1, 5 bases. The CDR3 spans 13 residues. Trimming took off 4 bases at V and 4 bases at J, with 10 bases between the two ends. CDR1 and CDR2 from the germline V gene are SQVTM and ANQGSEA.

This clone showed up just once. This chain connects TRBV5-1 to TRBJ1-1; D remains unclear. CDR3 length: 14 residues. V gave up 4 bases and J gave up 3 bases, with 13 bases separating them. Germline V CDR1 and CDR2: SGHRS, YFSETQ. The CDR3 DNA sequence: TGCGCCAGCAGCACAACAGAGCCATACACTGAAGCTTTCTTT. Encoded protein: CASSTTEPYTEAFF.

V usage is TRBV19 and J usage is TRBJ2-5; TRBD1 aligns across 12 bases. Trimming at V came to 1 base and at J to 6 bases, leaving 3 bases not matched to a gene. This CDR3 has 15 amino acids. Looked up from germline, CDR1 is LNHDA and CDR2 is SQIVND (reference sequence). CDR3 region: CASSIVGQGAKTQYF. The CDR3 DNA sequence: TGTGCCAGTAGTATAGTGGGACAGGGGGCAAAGACCCAGTACTTC.

The chain carries TRBV19 and TRBJ1-1; TRBD1 might be the D (5 bases). Germline V CDR1 and CDR2: LNHDA, SQIVND (reference sequence). This CDR3 is built from 15 residues. Trimming took off 7 bases at V and 7 bases at J, with 22 bases between the two ends. Here the CDR3 reads CASTPNADIDLEAFF. The CDR3 DNA is TGTGCCAGTACCCCAAATGCGGACATAGATCTTGAAGCTTTCTTT.

This clone is a singleton in its sample. This sequence joins TRBV16 and TRBJ1-2, with D possibly being TRBD1 (5 bases). Germline values: CDR1 KGHSY, CDR2 FQNENV. With 3 bases removed from V and 4 bases from J, the gap between germline ends came to 12 bases. The CDR3 sequence is 14 residues long. This chain's CDR3 is CASSQGGQIYGYTF. The CDR3 nucleotides read TGTGCCAGCAGCCAGGGGGGTCAAATCTATGGCTACACCTTC. The full variable domain, rest sourced from reference TRBV16 and TRBJ1-2, is GEEVAQTPKHLVRGEGQKAKLYCAPIKGHSYVFWYQQVLKNEFKFLISFQNENVFDETGMPKERFSAKCLPNSPCSLEIQATKLEDSAVYFCASSQGGQIYGYTFGSGTRLTVV.

This clone has just a few counts. In nucleotides, the CDR3 is TGTGCCAGCAGTTTGCTCGACAGATATGGCTACACCTTC. Translating it yields CASSLLDRYGYTF. The chain combines TRBV28 with TRBJ1-2; D is possibly TRBD1 (5 bases). Germline values: CDR1 MDHEN, CDR2 SYDVKM. V was shortened by 3 bases and J by 5 bases, with 10 bases between the two germline ends. This CDR3 has 13 amino acids.

This clone was detected only once. The V gene is TRBV5-1, the J gene TRBJ2-7, with D possibly being TRBD1 (5 bases). Germline V lookup: CDR1 SGHRS, CDR2 YFSETQ. CDR3 length equals 14 residues. V was trimmed by 1 base and J by 2 bases, leaving 10 bases between them. CDR3 residues: CASSLLTGPYEQYF. CDR3 DNA: TGCGCCAGCAGCTTGTTAACAGGTCCCTACGAGCAGTACTTC.

CDR3 sequence: CASRPTGGPTEAFF. CDR3 DNA: TGTGCCAGCAGGCCCACAGGGGGCCCCACTGAAGCTTTCTTT. This rearrangement joins TRBV6-5 to TRBJ1-1; 9 nucleotides line up with TRBD1. Trimming removed 6 bases from V and 4 bases from J; junction bases left unmatched: 6. This CDR3 region has 14 residues. From germline, CDR1 is MNHEY and CDR2 SVGAGI.

This chain uses TRBV3-1 (or the pseudogene TRBV3-2) with TRBJ1-2, with D unresolved. The CDR3 contains 13 residues. V was trimmed by 4 bases and J by 8 bases, leaving 14 bases between them. From germline, CDR1 is LGHDT and CDR2 YNNKEL (reference sequence). This CDR3 reads CASSPPGLRGYTF. CDR3 nucleotides: TGTGCCAGCAGCCCTCCGGGTTTAAGGGGCTACACCTTC.

The V gene is TRBV9, the J gene TRBJ2-7; TRBD1 matches 8 bases. V gave up 4 bases and J gave up 5 bases; unmatched junction bases: 8. The CDR3 is 14 amino acids. CDR1 and CDR2 (germline): SGDLS, YYNGEE. CDR3 nucleotide sequence: TGTGCCAGCAGCACCGGGACAGGTAGTGACGAGCAGTACTTC. As protein: CASSTGTGSDEQYF.

The chain uses TRBV6-2 or TRBV6-3 and TRBJ2-5, with 11 bases fitting TRBD2. The CDR3 length is 15 residues. Germline V gene data show CDR1 as MNHEY and CDR2 as SVGEGT. J was trimmed by 5 bases and V by 4 bases; bases with no gene match: 6. The CDR3 nucleotides read TGTGCCAGCAGTTCTCCTAGCGGGGGGATGGAGACCCAGTACTTC. Its translation is CASSSPSGGMETQYF.

The chain joins TRBV30 to TRBJ1-5; D not resolved. The germline gives CDR1 GTSNPN, CDR2 SVGIG (reference sequence). Trimming left V 1 base short and J 5 bases short, with 12 bases between. This CDR3 has 14 residues. CDR3 bases: TGTGCCTGGAGTGGGAGGCAGGCGGATCAGCCCCAGCATTTT. This gives the protein CAWSGRQADQPQHF.

This chain uses TRBV7-6 with TRBJ2-5; 10 nucleotides match TRBD2. This CDR3 has 15 amino acids. CDR1 SGHVS and CDR2 FNYEAQ come from the germline V gene. V lost 3 bases and J lost 4; bases outside the gene matches: 5. The CDR3 bases are TGTGCCAGCAGCTTCGGACTAGCGGTGGGAGAGACCCAGTACTTC. It specifies CASSFGLAVGETQYF.

The chain carries TRBV5-1 and TRBJ1-1, with D maybe TRBD1 (5 bases). Germline-derived CDR1 and CDR2 are SGHRS and YFSETQ. Deletions cut 0 bases from V and 4 bases from J, with 13 bases between. This CDR3 region has 15 residues. The CDR3 coding sequence is TGCGCCAGCAGCTTGGTCGGGCAGGGAAGCACTGAAGCTTTCTTT. Its protein is CASSLVGQGSTEAFF.

This chain links TRBV18 with TRBJ2-7; no clear D gene. Germline assignment: CDR1 KGHSH and CDR2 LQKENI. The CDR3 is 11 residues long. Deletions cut 1 base from V and 5 bases from J, with 3 bases between. The CDR3 loop reads CASSPLNEQYF. As DNA, the CDR3 is TGTGCCAGCTCACCACTAAACGAGCAGTACTTC.